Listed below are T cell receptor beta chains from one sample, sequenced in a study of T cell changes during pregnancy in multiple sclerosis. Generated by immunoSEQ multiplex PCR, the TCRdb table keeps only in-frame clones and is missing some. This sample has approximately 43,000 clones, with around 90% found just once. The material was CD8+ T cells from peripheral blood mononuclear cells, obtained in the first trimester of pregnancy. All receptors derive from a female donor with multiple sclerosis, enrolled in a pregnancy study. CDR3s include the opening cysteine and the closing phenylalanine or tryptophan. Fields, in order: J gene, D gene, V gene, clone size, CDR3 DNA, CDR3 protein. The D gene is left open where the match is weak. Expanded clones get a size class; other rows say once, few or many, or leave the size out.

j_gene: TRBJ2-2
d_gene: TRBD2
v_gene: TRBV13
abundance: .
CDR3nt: TGTGCCAGCAGCTTAGGGCGGGGGGGCCTCGGCGGGGAGCTGTTTTTT
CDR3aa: CASSLGRGGLGGELFF

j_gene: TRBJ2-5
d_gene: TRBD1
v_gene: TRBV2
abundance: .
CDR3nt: TGTGCCAGCAGTGAAAGACGGACAGGGTGGGGGACCCAGTACTTC
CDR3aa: CASSERRTGWGTQYF

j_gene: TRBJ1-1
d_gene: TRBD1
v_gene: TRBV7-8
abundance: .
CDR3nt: TGTGCCAGCAGTCAAACCCGACAGGGGAACACTGAAGCTTTCTTT
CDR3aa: CASSQTRQGNTEAFF

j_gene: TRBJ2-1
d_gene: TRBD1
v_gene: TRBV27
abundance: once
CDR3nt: TGTGCCAGCAGTCCGTCCTCCGGGACAGGGATCAATGAGCAGTTCTTC
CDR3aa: CASSPSSGTGINEQFF

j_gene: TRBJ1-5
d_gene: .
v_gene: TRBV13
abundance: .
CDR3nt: TGTGCCAGCAGCCAGGGAAGCAATCAGCCCCAGCATTTT
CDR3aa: CASSQGSNQPQHF

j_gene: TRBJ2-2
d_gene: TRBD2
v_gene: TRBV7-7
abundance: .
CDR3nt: TGTGCCAGCAGCTTACGCCTAGCGGGGCTGAACGGGGAGCTGTTTTTT
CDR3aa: CASSLRLAGLNGELFF

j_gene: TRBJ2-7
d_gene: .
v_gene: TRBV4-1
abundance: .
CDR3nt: TGCGCCAGCAGCCAAGGTGACAGATCCTACGAGCAGTACTTC
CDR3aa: CASSQGDRSYEQYF

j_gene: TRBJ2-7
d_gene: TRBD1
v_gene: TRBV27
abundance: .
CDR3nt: TGTGCCAGCAGTTGGATCTCCGGGACAGGCGCCTACGAGCAGTACTTC
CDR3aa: CASSWISGTGAYEQYF

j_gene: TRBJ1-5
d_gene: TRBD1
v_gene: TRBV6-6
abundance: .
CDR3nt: TGTGCCACCTCATTGTCGGACAGGGGTAGCAATCAGCCCCAGCATTTT
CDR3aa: CATSLSDRGSNQPQHF

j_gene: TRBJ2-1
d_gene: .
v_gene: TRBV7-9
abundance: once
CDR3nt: TGTGCCAGCAGCCCTCGAGGGGGGGGCCCAGGTGAGCAGTTCTTC
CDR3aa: CASSPRGGGPGEQFF

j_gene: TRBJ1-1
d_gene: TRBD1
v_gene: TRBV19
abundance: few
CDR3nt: TGTGCCAGTACCCCGACAGGGAGCCCTGAAGCTTTCTTT
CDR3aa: CASTPTGSPEAFF

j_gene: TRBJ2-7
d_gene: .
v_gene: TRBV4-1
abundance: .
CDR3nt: TGCGCCAGCAGCCATGAGGGGGGGCGCTACGAGCAGTACTTC
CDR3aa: CASSHEGGRYEQYF

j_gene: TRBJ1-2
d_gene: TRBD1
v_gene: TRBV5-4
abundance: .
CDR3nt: TGTGCCAGTTCATACAGGGGGTCTAACTATGGCTACACCTTC
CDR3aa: CASSYRGSNYGYTF

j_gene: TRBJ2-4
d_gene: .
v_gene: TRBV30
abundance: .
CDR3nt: TGTGCCTGGACAGGGACAACCAATCTAGCCAAAAACATTCAGTACTTC
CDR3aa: CAWTGTTNLAKNIQYF

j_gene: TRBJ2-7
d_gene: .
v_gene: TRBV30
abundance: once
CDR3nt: TGTGCCTGGAGTGTCTTCGACAGAGGCGAGCAGTACTTC
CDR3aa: CAWSVFDRGEQYF

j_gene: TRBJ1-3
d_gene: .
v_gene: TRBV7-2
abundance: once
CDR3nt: TGTGCCAGCAGCTTAGGTTTACTAGGACAGGGAAACACCATATATTTT
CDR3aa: CASSLGLLGQGNTIYF

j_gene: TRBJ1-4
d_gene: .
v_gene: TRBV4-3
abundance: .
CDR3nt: TGCGCCAGCAGCCACGACTACGGGGGGCTCGTGGTTAATAATGAAAAACTGTTTTTT
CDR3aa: CASSHDYGGLVVNNEKLFF

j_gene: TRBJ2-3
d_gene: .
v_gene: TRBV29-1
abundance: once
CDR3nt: TGCAGCGTTTTTAAAACAGGGAATACGCAGTATTTT
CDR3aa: CSVFKTGNTQYF

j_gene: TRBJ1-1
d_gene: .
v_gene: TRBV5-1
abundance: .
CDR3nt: TGCGCCAGCAGGAACAGGGATCGAAGCACTGAAGCTTTCTTT
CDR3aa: CASRNRDRSTEAFF

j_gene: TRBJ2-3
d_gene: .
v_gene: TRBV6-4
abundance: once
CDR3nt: TGTGCCAGCAGTCCGGCACAGGGCGCAGATACGCAGTATTTT
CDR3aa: CASSPAQGADTQYF

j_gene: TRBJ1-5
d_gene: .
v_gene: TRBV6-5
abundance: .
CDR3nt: TGTGCCAGCAGTCTGGGCAGCAGCCGCAATCAGCCCCAGCATTTT
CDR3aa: CASSLGSSRNQPQHF

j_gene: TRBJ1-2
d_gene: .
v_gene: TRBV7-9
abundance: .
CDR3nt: TGTGCCAGTTCAGGGGTTGTCCATGGCTACACCTTC
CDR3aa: CASSGVVHGYTF

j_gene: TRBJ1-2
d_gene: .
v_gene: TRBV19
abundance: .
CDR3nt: TGTGCCAGTAGACCCCGGGAAAGCTCAAACTATGGCTACACCTTC
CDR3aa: CASRPRESSNYGYTF

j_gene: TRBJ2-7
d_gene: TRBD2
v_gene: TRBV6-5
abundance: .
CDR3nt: TGTGCCAGCAGTTACGGTAGCGGGAACTACGAGCAGTACTTC
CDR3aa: CASSYGSGNYEQYF

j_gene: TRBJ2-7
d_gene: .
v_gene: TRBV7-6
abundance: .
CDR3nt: TGTGCCAGCAGCTACGCGACAGGCCCTGGCTACGAGCAGTACTTC
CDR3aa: CASSYATGPGYEQYF

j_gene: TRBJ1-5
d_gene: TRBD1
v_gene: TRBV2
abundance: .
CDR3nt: TGTGCCAGCAGTTTCGGACAGGGCGGGCATCAGCCCCAGCATTTT
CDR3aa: CASSFGQGGHQPQHF

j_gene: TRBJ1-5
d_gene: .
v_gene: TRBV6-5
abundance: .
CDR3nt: TGTGCCAGCAGAGGACGGCAGCAGGGGCCCCAGCATTTT
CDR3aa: CASRGRQQGPQHF